The clone carrying this TCR beta chain appeared many times. The data originate from a study of spatial heterogeneity in lung cancer. Study-level information: Sequenced follow-up PBMC samples came a median of around 2 years after resection, where available.

On each TCR cDNA molecule, a unique molecular identifier was present. From the 5' RACE reads, TCRdb called clonotypes with MiXCR, one entry per CDR3 protein. The sample lists 20,000 to 30,000 distinct CDR3 sequences, 9% to 10% seen once, with about 20% in the top ten. The sample's time point: blood at routine non-recurrence follow-up after resection. From tumor, nontumor lung or frozen PBMC, whole RNA was taken unsorted for sequencing. Germline CDR1 reads LNHDA; CDR2 reads SQIVND (reference sequence). V lost 5 bases to trimming and J lost 1 base, with 9 bases between them. The CDR3 length is 13 residues.

The clonotype was recovered from a male donor with early-stage non-small cell lung cancer. Sequencing used PBMCs, obtained at follow-up. The rearrangement uses TRBV19 and TRBJ2-7, with D possibly TRBD1 on 6 matching bases. CDR3 loop: CASSGTLSYEQYF. The CDR3 DNA is TGTGCCAGTAGTGGGACACTATCCTACGAGCAGTACTTC.